This T cell receptor (beta chain) was documented in a study of shared clonotypes between healthy human individuals. Data came from immunoSEQ multiplex PCR; TCRdb stores just in-frame clones and leaves some out. Among about 100,000 clones, about half were seen once, and the ten largest hold about 16%. From germline, CDR1 is SGHRS and CDR2 YFSETQ. CDR3 length: 14 residues. Trimming at V came to 4 bases and at J to 2 bases, leaving 3 bases not matched to a gene. This TCR derives from a woman aged 35 to 49 in good health. Some clones in this sample may be carry-over from other donors' samples. The sequenced sample was PBMCs. V is TRBV5-1 and J is TRBJ2-7, with TRBD2 matching over 10 bases. The CDR3 coding sequence is TGCGCCAGCAGCCTTAGCGGGGGGCCCTACGAGCAGTACTTC. This gives the protein CASSLSGGPYEQYF.